These 16 T cell receptor beta chains were all obtained from the same sample, sequenced in a study of blood T cell repertoires in COVID-19. Using immunoSEQ multiplex PCR, the repertoire was profiled, and TCRdb retains in-frame clones only, with some absent. This sample carries a few hundred thousand clones, 75% to 90% of them seen once, and the ten largest clones take about 1.9%. The sequenced material came from PBMCs or T cells enriched from blood (not recorded which). Every receptor here comes from a woman aged 45-59 years who had recovered from COVID-19.

This chain links TRBV5-1 with TRBJ2-1; TRBD2 agrees at 14 bases. There are 15 residues in the CDR3. Germline-derived CDR1 and CDR2 are SGHRS and YFSETQ. The J segment lost 9 bases and the V segment lost 4 bases, leaving 6 bases of the junction unmatched. CDR3 in amino acids: CASSLRLAGGVEQFF. In DNA form, the CDR3 reads TGCGCCAGCAGCCTCCGACTAGCGGGAGGGGTTGAGCAGTTCTTC.

The chain has TRBV7-9 and TRBJ1-3, with D maybe TRBD1 (6 bases). Germline V gives CDR1 SEHNR, CDR2 FQNEAQ (reference sequence). Trimming took off 6 bases at V and 3 bases at J, with 12 bases between the two ends. The CDR3 has 14 residues. For the CDR3, the DNA is TGTGCCAGCAGTTACGGACAGCTTGGAAACACCATATATTTT. This gives the protein CASSYGQLGNTIYF.

The J gene is TRBJ1-3, the V gene TRBV5-1; 8 bases are shared with TRBD1. The CDR3 spans 16 residues. V lost 3 bases, J lost 0 bases, and 5 bases stayed unmatched. Germline CDR1 and CDR2: SGHRS and YFSETQ. CDR3 amino acids: CASSSGGASSGNTIYF. The CDR3 bases are TGCGCCAGCAGCTCAGGGGGCGCGAGCTCTGGAAACACCATATATTTT.

V usage is TRBV19 and J usage is TRBJ2-5; D is uncertain. The CDR3 extends over 13 amino acids. CDR1 and CDR2 (germline): LNHDA, SQIVND (reference sequence). The ends were cut back, 4 bases at V and 5 bases at J, with 11 bases in the middle. CDR3 in amino acids: CASSTYVRETQYF. CDR3 nucleotide sequence: TGTGCCAGTAGTACCTATGTCCGGGAGACCCAGTACTTC. The full variable domain, rest sourced from reference TRBV19 and TRBJ2-5, is DGGITQSPKYLFRKEGQNVTLSCEQNLNHDAMYWYRQDPGQGLRLIYYSQIVNDFQKGDIAEGYSVSREKKESFPLTVTSAQKNPTAFYLCASSTYVRETQYFGPGTRLLVL.

This clone showed up just once. The chain carries TRBV14 and TRBJ2-5, with D possibly being TRBD2 (6 bases). Trimming removed 0 bases at V and 9 bases at J, with 14 bases between. This CDR3 has 14 residues. Germline CDR1 reads SGHDN; CDR2 reads FVKESK. The CDR3 region is CASSQEFVGSAQYF. The CDR3 region has the DNA TGTGCCAGCAGCCAAGAATTTGTCGGGAGCGCCCAGTACTTC.

V usage is TRBV5-8 and J usage is TRBJ1-1; D possibly corresponds to TRBD1 (5 bases). Germline lookup yields CDR1 SGHTS and CDR2 YDEGEE. The CDR3 loop spans 15 amino acids. Trimming shortened V by 0 bases and J by 5 bases, and 14 bases separated the two germline ends. The CDR3 protein is CASSLVGGTGTEAFF. The DNA for the CDR3 is TGTGCCAGCAGCTTGGTGGGGGGGACGGGTACTGAAGCTTTCTTT.

The chain employs TRBV10-2 and TRBJ2-7, with 15 bases that match TRBD2. The J segment lost 11 bases and the V segment lost 6 bases, leaving 14 bases of the junction unmatched. The V gene's germline CDR1 is WSHSY and CDR2 SAAADI. This CDR3 comprises 16 residues. CDR3 loop: CASSPQGLAGGLGEYF. CDR3 DNA: TGCGCCAGCAGCCCCCAAGGACTAGCGGGAGGGCTCGGGGAGTACTTC.

This chain uses TRBV28 with TRBJ2-7, with 7 bases matching TRBD1. The CDR3 sequence is 16 residues long. Trimming at V came to 5 bases and at J to 0 bases, leaving 10 bases not matched to a gene. Germline V gene data show CDR1 as MDHEN and CDR2 as SYDVKM. CDR3: CASSQTPGQSSYEQYF. CDR3 DNA: TGTGCCAGCAGTCAGACTCCGGGACAGAGCTCCTACGAGCAGTACTTC. Based on the CDR3 plus reference TRBV28 and TRBJ2-7, the full variable domain is DVKVTQSSRYLVKRTGEKVFLECVQDMDHENMFWYRQDPGLGLRLIYFSYDVKMKEKGDIPEGYSVSREKKERFSLILESASTNQTSMYLCASSQTPGQSSYEQYFGPGTRLTVT.

V is TRBV5-1 and J is TRBJ1-1; D perhaps matches TRBD1 (5 bases). Germline V gene lookup returns CDR1 SGHRS and CDR2 YFSETQ. V lost 2 bases and J lost 3, with 11 bases in between. This CDR3 has 14 amino acids. CDR3 nucleotide sequence: TGCGCCAGCAGCTTAGGTGGGGCTTACACTGAAGCTTTCTTT. Its protein is CASSLGGAYTEAFF.

The V call is TRBV27, the J call TRBJ2-1; TRBD2 might be the D (5 bases). Trimming took 3 bases from V and 0 from J, leaving 12 bases between them. Germline lookup yields CDR1 MNHEY and CDR2 SMNVEV (reference sequence). The CDR3 length is 16 residues. The CDR3 region has the DNA TGTGCCAGCAGTTTCGGGATTGTTGGCTCCTACAATGAGCAGTTCTTC. Protein product: CASSFGIVGSYNEQFF.

This CDR3 is CASSQGQLRVQYF. CDR3 nucleotides: TGTGCCAGCAGCCAGGGTCAACTACGAGTCCAGTACTTC. The chain is built from TRBV3-1 (or the pseudogene TRBV3-2) and TRBJ2-7; no clear D. The CDR3 is made up of 13 amino acids. Trimming left V 3 bases short and J 10 bases short, with 16 bases between. Germline V gives CDR1 LGHDT, CDR2 YNNKEL (reference sequence).

The chain couples TRBV4-2 to TRBJ2-2; 8 positions match TRBD2. This CDR3 comprises 18 residues. Trimming at V came to 0 bases and at J to 2 bases, leaving 8 bases not matched to a gene. Germline CDR1 LGHNA, CDR2 YNFKEQ. The CDR3 is CASSQDPASGFNTGELFF. DNA for the CDR3: TGTGCCAGCAGCCAAGATCCGGCTAGCGGGTTCAACACCGGGGAGCTGTTTTTT.

This clone has just a few counts. The V gene is TRBV28, the J gene TRBJ2-6; D is unclear. This CDR3 is 13 amino acids long. The V and J ends lost 8 bases and 5 bases respectively, with 10 bases between them. From germline, CDR1 is MDHEN and CDR2 SYDVKM. The CDR3, as DNA: TGTGCCAGCTCTTTCACTAGGGCCAACGTCCTGACTTTC. As protein: CASSFTRANVLTF.

The CDR3 nucleotides read TGTGCCAGCAGCTTGGGTGGCGGGAGTTACATTCAGTACTTC. Encoded protein: CASSLGGGSYIQYF. V and J are TRBV5-8 and TRBJ2-4; 7 bases are shared with TRBD2. Trimming cost V 0 bases and J 8 bases; bases outside gene matches: 5. The V gene's germline CDR1 is SGHTS and CDR2 YDEGEE. The length of the CDR3 is 14 residues.

This clone occurred a few times. The V call is TRBV18, the J call TRBJ2-2; D is ambiguous. CDR1 and CDR2 (germline): KGHSH, LQKENI. V lost 0 bases to trimming and J lost 4 bases, with 12 bases between them. This CDR3 comprises 16 residues. This CDR3 reads CASSPPHSLGTGELFF. The CDR3 region has the DNA TGTGCCAGCTCACCACCGCATAGCCTGGGCACCGGGGAGCTGTTTTTT.

The CDR3 sequence is CASRDYDRASNQPQHF. In DNA form, the CDR3 reads TGTGCCAGCAGGGACTATGACAGGGCCTCAAATCAGCCCCAGCATTTT. The rearrangement uses TRBV2 and TRBJ1-5, with TRBD1 identical over 7 bases. CDR1 SNHLY and CDR2 FYNNEI come from the germline V gene. V trimming: 6 bases; J trimming: 4 bases; junction bases outside the gene matches: 12. The CDR3 has 16 residues.